Listed below are T cell receptor beta chains from one sample, sequenced in a study of OX40 agonist ivuxolimab in advanced cancers. This table comes from immunoSEQ multiplex PCR, and its TCRdb copy is limited to in-frame clones, with some not included. The sample has 9,000 to 10,000 clones, roughly 71% seen once. The specimen was CD4+ or CD8+ T cells sorted from blood, collected in a trial of the OX40 agonist ivuxolimab. The receptors were gathered from an adult with an advanced solid tumor such as melanoma, head and neck, liver or kidney cancer. Each CDR3 is given with its conserved first and last residue. The D gene is left open where the match is weak. Rows may omit the clone size; those that give it use once, few, many or a size class.

v_gene	d_gene	j_gene	abundance	CDR3nt	CDR3aa
TRBV7-9	NA	TRBJ2-1	NA	TGTGCCAGCAGCCCTACCCTGAGCTCCTACAATGAGCAGTTCTTC	CASSPTLSSYNEQFF
TRBV17	NA	TRBJ2-1	NA	TGTGCCAGTCGCGCTGGGAGCTCCTACAATGAGCAGTTCTTC	CASRAGSSYNEQFF
TRBV9	NA	TRBJ2-3	NA	TGTGCCAGCAGCGTAAAAGGGGGGAGGACCGCTAGCACAGATACGCAGTATTTT	CASSVKGGRTASTDTQYF
TRBV28	NA	TRBJ1-1	NA	TGTGCCAGCAGTATGACAGCGGTCTCCTTCTTCCTGAACACTGAAGCTTTCTTT	CASSMTAVSFFLNTEAFF
TRBV6-1	NA	TRBJ2-7	NA	TGTGCCAGCAGTGAAGGGTTGGCCGCGGGTTACGAGCAGTACTTC	CASSEGLAAGYEQYF
TRBV4-1	NA	TRBJ2-2	NA	TGCGCCAGCAGCCAAGGGGCACCCCCGGGCACCGGGGAGCTGTTTTTT	CASSQGAPPGTGELFF
TRBV5-4	NA	TRBJ2-1	NA	TGTGCCAGCAGCTTGTTAACCTCCCGTCCGGCGGAGCAGTTCTTC	CASSLLTSRPAEQFF
TRBV11-2	NA	TRBJ2-7	NA	TGTGCCAGCAGCTCAGCGGTCTACGAGCAGTACTTC	CASSSAVYEQYF
TRBV6-4	NA	TRBJ2-1	once	TGTGCCAGCAGTGTGGACGGTTACAATGAGCAGTTCTTC	CASSVDGYNEQFF
TRBV6-5	TRBD1	TRBJ1-6	NA	TGTGCCAGCAGGGAGACAGGGGGCGGGGCACCCCTCCACTTT	CASRETGGGAPLHF
TRBV6-5	NA	TRBJ2-3	NA	TGTGCCAGCAGTTACTCAAGCACAGATACGCAGTATTTT	CASSYSSTDTQYF
TRBV4-3	NA	TRBJ1-1	NA	TGCGCCAGCAGCCAAGATGGTAGATTGGGGGAGGGAGAAGCTTTCTTT	CASSQDGRLGEGEAFF
TRBV7-9	NA	TRBJ2-3	NA	TGTGCCAGCAGCTTAGGGAGGGGGGATACGCAGTATTTT	CASSLGRGDTQYF
TRBV6-1	NA	TRBJ2-7	NA	TGTGCCAGCAGTGATCGGACTGGGACTGCCTACGAGCAGTACTTC	CASSDRTGTAYEQYF
TRBV4-2	NA	TRBJ2-7	NA	TGTGCCAGCAGCCAAGGTGTTAGCGGCCTCTACGAGCAGTACTTC	CASSQGVSGLYEQYF
TRBV14	NA	TRBJ2-1	NA	TGTGCCAGCAGCCAACTCGAACGGGGGCTATCTTACAATGAGCAGTTCTTC	CASSQLERGLSYNEQFF
TRBV15	NA	TRBJ2-5	NA	TGTGCCACCAGCAGAGAAGGAGTAGAGACCCAGTACTTC	CATSREGVETQYF
TRBV6-1	NA	TRBJ2-7	NA	TGTGCCAGCAGTGAAAGGCGGCCGAGCTCCTACGAGCAGTACTTC	CASSERRPSSYEQYF
TRBV11-1	TRBD1	TRBJ2-3	NA	TGTGCCAGCAGCTCCAACAGGGGGCGGGCAGATACGCAGTATTTT	CASSSNRGRADTQYF
TRBV4-3	NA	TRBJ1-2	few	TGCGCCAGCAGCCAATTCACTACAGGGAATCGGTATGGCTACACCTTC	CASSQFTTGNRYGYTF
TRBV6-6	TRBD2	TRBJ2-1	NA	TGTGCCAGCAGGCTAGCGGGGGGCTCCAATGAGCAGTTCTTC	CASRLAGGSNEQFF
TRBV6-5	TRBD1	TRBJ2-7	few	TGTGCCAGCAGTAACAGGGGACGTGGGTACGAGCAGTACTTC	CASSNRGRGYEQYF
TRBV9	TRBD2	TRBJ2-1	few	TGTGCCAGCAGCGTAGGGCTAGCGGCGGGGAGTGAGCAGTTCTTC	CASSVGLAAGSEQFF
TRBV7-2	TRBD2	TRBJ2-5	NA	TGTGCCAGCAGACCTAGCGGGGCACAAGAGACCCAGTACTTC	CASRPSGAQETQYF
TRBV4-1	NA	TRBJ1-1	few	TGCGCCAGCAGCCAAGGGGTTTCTAGGGGTGACACTGAAGCTTTCTTT	CASSQGVSRGDTEAFF
TRBV27	NA	TRBJ2-7	NA	TGTGCCAGCAGTTGGTCCTCCGGGGGCTCCTACGAGCAGTACTTC	CASSWSSGGSYEQYF
TRBV11-3	NA	TRBJ1-1	NA	TGTGCCAGCAGCCTTAGCCCGTACACTGAAGCTTTCTTT	CASSLSPYTEAFF
TRBV27	NA	TRBJ2-7	medium-sized	TGTGCCAGCAGTTTCTTTCAGGGACGCGAGCAGTACTTC	CASSFFQGREQYF
TRBV30	NA	TRBJ2-7	NA	TGTGCCTGGAGTGTGACTTGGGAGCAGTACTTC	CAWSVTWEQYF
TRBV5-8	NA	TRBJ1-2	NA	TGTGCCAGCAGTGGGATGGAGAGGGATGGCTACACCTTC	CASSGMERDGYTF
TRBV4-1	TRBD2	TRBJ2-3	NA	TGCGCCAGCAGCCAAGAGTTTAGCGGGGGAATCACAGATACGCAGTATTTT	CASSQEFSGGITDTQYF
TRBV5-6	NA	TRBJ2-5	NA	TGTGCCAGCAGCGGACTATTCTCGAGGTCGGAGACCCAGTACTTC	CASSGLFSRSETQYF
TRBV7-2	TRBD1	TRBJ2-5	NA	TGTGCCAGCAGCCTCCGACAGGGACCCCAAGAGACCCAGTACTTC	CASSLRQGPQETQYF
TRBV4-1	NA	TRBJ2-7	NA	TGCGCCAGCAGCCAAGAAATCAGCCGAATCTACGAGCAGTACTTC	CASSQEISRIYEQYF
TRBV19	NA	TRBJ2-1	NA	TGTGCCAGTAGTATAGATTACAATGAGCAGTTCTTC	CASSIDYNEQFF
TRBV7-7	TRBD1	TRBJ2-7	NA	TGTGCCAGCAGCCCAGGGACAGGGTTGAGGTACGAGCAGTACTTC	CASSPGTGLRYEQYF
TRBV19	NA	TRBJ2-1	NA	TGTGCCAGTAGTATAGAGCGGGTCGACAATGAGCAGTTCTTC	CASSIERVDNEQFF
TRBV5-1	NA	TRBJ2-7	NA	TGCGCCAGCAGCTTGAACGGCGGCCCCTACGAGCAGTACTTC	CASSLNGGPYEQYF
TRBV11-2	TRBD2	TRBJ2-2	once	TGTGCCAGCAGCTTGGGGAGGGTTATAGACACCGGGGAGCTGTTTTTT	CASSLGRVIDTGELFF